Listed here are 5 T cell receptor beta chains from one sample, sequenced in a study of neurological immune-mediated disorders. TCRdb fed the 5' RACE reads into MiXCR, producing one record per CDR3 protein. Among about 65,000 distinct CDR3 sequences listed, approximately 4.1% were seen once. The sequencing sample was made of PBMCs. These TCRs come from a man aged 50 to 60 with multiple sclerosis.

This clonotype was observed many times. This CDR3 reads CASSLVAGGEYNEQFF. CDR3 DNA sequence: TGTGCCAGCAGCTTAGTTGCAGGGGGCGAATACAATGAGCAGTTCTTC. The rearrangement uses TRBV7-9 and TRBJ2-1; TRBD1 matches 8 bases. J was trimmed by 4 bases and V by 1 base; bases with no gene match: 6. Germline V gene sequence: CDR1 SEHNR, CDR2 FQNEAQ (reference sequence). The length of the CDR3 is 16 residues.

The table lists this clonotype with many counts. The rearrangement uses TRBV2 and TRBJ2-2; D not resolved. The V end was cut by 6 bases, the J end by 6 bases, with 5 bases between. This CDR3 comprises 11 residues. Germline CDR1 reads SNHLY; CDR2 reads FYNNEI. In DNA, the CDR3 is TGTGCCAGCAGGGACCCCGGGGAGCTGTTTTTT. Its translation: CASRDPGELFF.

The J gene is TRBJ2-1, the V gene TRBV27; D ambiguous. Germline lookup yields CDR1 MNHEY and CDR2 SMNVEV (reference sequence). V lost 3 bases, J lost 4 bases, and 4 bases lay in between. CDR3 length: 12 amino acids. CDR3 sequence reads: CASSLTYNEQFF. The CDR3 bases are TGTGCCAGCAGTTTGACTTACAATGAGCAGTTCTTC.

This clonotype came up many times. The chain carries TRBV5-8 and TRBJ1-2, with TRBD1 as a possible D gene (6 bases). V lost 5 bases and J lost 3, with 14 bases in between. In germline, CDR1 is SGHTS, CDR2 YDEGEE. The CDR3 loop spans 14 amino acids. The CDR3 here is CASRYRGGDYGYTF. Written as DNA, the CDR3 is TGTGCCAGCAGATACCGGGGGGGCGACTATGGCTACACCTTC.

This clonotype has at least ten counts. An end of the junction differs from the germline gene, which may be a read error. The V gene is TRBV15, the J gene TRBJ2-4, with D unresolved. The CDR3 has 13 amino acids. Germline lookup yields CDR1 LNHNV and CDR2 YYDKDF (reference sequence). CDR3 sequence reads: CATSRDRVSPPNF. The CDR3, as DNA: TGTGCCACCAGCAGAGATCGGGTCAGCCCACCGAACTTC.